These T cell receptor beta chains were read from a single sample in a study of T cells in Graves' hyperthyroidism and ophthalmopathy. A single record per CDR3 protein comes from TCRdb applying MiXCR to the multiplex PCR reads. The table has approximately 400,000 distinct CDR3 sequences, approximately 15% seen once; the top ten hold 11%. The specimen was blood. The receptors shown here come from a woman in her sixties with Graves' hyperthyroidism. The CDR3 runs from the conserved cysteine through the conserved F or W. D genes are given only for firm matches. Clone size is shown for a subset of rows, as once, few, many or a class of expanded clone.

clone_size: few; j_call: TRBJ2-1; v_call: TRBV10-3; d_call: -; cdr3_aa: CAISASYNEQFF; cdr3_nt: TGTGCCATCAGTGCTAGCTACAATGAGCAGTTCTTC
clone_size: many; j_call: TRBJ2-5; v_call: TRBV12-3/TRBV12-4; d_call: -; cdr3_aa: CASKRGLQETQYF; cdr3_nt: TGTGCCAGCAAACGGGGACTCCAAGAGACCCAGTACTTC
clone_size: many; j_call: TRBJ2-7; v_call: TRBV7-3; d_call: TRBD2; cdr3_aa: CASSPAGGSRDEQYF; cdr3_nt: TGTGCCAGCAGCCCTGCGGGGGGGAGCAGGGACGAGCAGTACTTC
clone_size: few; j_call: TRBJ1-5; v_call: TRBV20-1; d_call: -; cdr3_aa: CSAQGPGRHHSNQPQHF; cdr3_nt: TGCAGTGCTCAAGGGCCCGGGAGACACCATAGCAATCAGCCCCAGCATTTT
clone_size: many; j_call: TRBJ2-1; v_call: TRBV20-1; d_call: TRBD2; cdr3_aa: CSARESGAAYNEQFF; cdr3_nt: TGCAGTGCTAGAGAGAGCGGGGCTGCCTACAATGAGCAGTTCTTC
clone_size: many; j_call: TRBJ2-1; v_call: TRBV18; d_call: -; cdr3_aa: CASSPYGSSYNEQFF; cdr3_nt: TGTGCCAGCTCCCCCTACGGGAGCTCCTACAATGAGCAGTTCTTC
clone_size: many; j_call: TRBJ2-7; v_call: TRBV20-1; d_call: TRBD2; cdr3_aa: CSARGTSGSRYEQYF; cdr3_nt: TGCAGTGCTAGAGGGACTAGCGGGAGTCGCTACGAGCAGTACTTC
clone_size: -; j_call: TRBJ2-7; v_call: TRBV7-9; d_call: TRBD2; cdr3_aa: CASSIPDGTSGNEQYF; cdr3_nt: TGTGCCAGCAGCATACCAGACGGGACTAGCGGGAACGAGCAGTACTTC
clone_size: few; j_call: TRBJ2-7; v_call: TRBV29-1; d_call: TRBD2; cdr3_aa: CTIVGGRGSNEQYF; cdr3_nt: TGCACCATCGTGGGGGGGAGGGGATCCAATGAGCAGTACTTC
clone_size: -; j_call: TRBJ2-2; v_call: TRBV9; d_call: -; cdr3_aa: CASSRGGGGGGELFF; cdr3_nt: TGTGCCAGCAGCAGAGGAGGGGGCGGCGGCGGGGAGCTGTTTTTT
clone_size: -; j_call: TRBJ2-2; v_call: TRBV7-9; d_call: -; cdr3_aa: CASSLSGWGLFF; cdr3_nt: TGTGCCAGCAGCTTATCAGGCTGGGGGCTGTTTTTT
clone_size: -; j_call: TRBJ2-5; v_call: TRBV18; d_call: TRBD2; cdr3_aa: CASSPNAGEETQYF; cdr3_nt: TGTGCCAGCTCACCCAATGCGGGGGAAGAGACCCAGTACTTC